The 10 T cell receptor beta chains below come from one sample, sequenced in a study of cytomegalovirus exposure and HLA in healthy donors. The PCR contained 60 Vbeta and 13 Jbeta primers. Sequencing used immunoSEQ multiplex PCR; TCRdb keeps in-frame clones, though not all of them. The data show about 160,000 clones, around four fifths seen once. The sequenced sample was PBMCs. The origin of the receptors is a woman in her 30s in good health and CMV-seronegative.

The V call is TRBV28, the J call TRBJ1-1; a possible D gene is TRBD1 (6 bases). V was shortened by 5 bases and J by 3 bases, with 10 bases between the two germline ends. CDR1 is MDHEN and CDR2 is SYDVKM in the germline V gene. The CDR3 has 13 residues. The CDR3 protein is CASSRQGYTEAFF. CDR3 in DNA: TGTGCCAGCAGTCGCCAGGGGTACACTGAAGCTTTCTTT. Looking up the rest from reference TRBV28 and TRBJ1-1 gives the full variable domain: DVKVTQSSRYLVKRTGEKVFLECVQDMDHENMFWYRQDPGLGLRLIYFSYDVKMKEKGDIPEGYSVSREKKERFSLILESASTNQTSMYLCASSRQGYTEAFFGQGTRLTVV.

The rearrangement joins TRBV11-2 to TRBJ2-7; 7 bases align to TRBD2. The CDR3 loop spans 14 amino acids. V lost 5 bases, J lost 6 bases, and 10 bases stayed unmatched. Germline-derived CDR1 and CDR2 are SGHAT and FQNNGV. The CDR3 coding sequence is TGTGCCAGCAGCCCGGCACGTGGGGGGGGCGAGCAGTACTTC. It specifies CASSPARGGGEQYF. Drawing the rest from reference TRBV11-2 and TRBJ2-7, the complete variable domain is EAGVAQSPRYKIIEKRQSVAFWCNPISGHATLYWYQQILGQGPKLLIQFQNNGVVDDSQLPKDRFSAERLKGVDSTLKIQPAKLEDSAVYLCASSPARGGGEQYFGPGTRLTVT.

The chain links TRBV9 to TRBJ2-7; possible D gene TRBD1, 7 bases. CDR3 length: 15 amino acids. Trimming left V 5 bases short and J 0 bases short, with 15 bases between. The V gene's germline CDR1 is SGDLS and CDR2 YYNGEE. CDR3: CASSPRGTASYEQYF. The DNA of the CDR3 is TGTGCCAGCAGTCCTCGGGGGACAGCCTCCTACGAGCAGTACTTC.

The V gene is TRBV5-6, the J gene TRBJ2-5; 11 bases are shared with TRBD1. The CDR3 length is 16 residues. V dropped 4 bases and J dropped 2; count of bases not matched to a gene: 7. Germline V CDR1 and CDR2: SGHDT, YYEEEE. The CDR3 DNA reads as TGTGCCAGCAGCCATTTGGGACAGGGGGGTCAAGAGACCCAGTACTTC. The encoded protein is CASSHLGQGGQETQYF. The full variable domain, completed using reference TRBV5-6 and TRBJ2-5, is DAGVTQSPTHLIKTRGQQVTLRCSPKSGHDTVSWYQQALGQGPQFIFQYYEEEERQRGNFPDRFSGHQFPNYSSELNVNALLLGDSALYLCASSHLGQGGQETQYFGPGTRLLVL.

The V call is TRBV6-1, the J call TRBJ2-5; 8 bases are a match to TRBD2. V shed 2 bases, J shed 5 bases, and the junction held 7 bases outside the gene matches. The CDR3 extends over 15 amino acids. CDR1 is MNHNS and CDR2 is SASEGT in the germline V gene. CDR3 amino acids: CASSETGGAGETQYF. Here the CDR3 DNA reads TGTGCCAGCAGTGAAACGGGGGGGGCGGGCGAGACCCAGTACTTC.

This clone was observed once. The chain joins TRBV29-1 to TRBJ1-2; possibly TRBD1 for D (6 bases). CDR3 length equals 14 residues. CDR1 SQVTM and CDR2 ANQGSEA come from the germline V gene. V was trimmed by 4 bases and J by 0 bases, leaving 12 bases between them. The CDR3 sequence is CSVARTGPNYGYTF. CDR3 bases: TGCAGCGTTGCGCGAACAGGGCCTAACTATGGCTACACCTTC.

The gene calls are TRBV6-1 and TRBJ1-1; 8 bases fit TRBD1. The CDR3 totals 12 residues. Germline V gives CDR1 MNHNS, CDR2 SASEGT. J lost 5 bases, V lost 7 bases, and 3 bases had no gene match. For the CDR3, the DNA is TGTGCCAGCACGGGGACAGGAACTGAAGCTTTCTTT. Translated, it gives CASTGTGTEAFF.

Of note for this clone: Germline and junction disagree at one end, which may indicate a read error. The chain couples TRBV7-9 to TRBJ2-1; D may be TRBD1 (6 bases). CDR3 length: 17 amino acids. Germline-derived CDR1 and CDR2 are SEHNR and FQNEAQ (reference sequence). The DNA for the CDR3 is TGTTCCAGCAGCCCACCCCTCAGGGGAAGCTCCTACAATGAGCAGTTCTTC. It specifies CSSSPPLRGSSYNEQFF.

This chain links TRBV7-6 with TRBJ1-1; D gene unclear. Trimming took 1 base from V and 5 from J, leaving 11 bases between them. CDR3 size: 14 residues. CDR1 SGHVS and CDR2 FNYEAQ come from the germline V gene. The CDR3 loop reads CASSLVGEGTEAFF. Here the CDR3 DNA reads TGTGCCAGCAGCTTAGTGGGAGAGGGAACTGAAGCTTTCTTT.

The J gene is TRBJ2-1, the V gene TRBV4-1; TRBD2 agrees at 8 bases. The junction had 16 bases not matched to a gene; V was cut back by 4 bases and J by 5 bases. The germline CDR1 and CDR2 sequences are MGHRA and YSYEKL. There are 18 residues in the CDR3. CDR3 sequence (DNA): TGCGCCAGCAGCCCTGCCTGGGGACGCCCGGGAGGGGACAATGAGCAGTTCTTC. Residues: CASSPAWGRPGGDNEQFF.